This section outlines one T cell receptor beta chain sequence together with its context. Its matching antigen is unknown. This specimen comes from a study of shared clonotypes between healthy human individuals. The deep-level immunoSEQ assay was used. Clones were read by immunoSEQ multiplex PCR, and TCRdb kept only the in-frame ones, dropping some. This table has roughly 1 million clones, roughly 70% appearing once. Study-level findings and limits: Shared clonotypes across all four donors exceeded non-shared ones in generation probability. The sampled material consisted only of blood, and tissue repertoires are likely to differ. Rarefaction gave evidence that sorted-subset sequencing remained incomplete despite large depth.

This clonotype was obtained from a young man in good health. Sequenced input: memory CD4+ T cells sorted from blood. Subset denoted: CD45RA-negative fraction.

The CDR3 reads CASSLVGGWTDTQYF. CDR3 bases: TGTGCCAGCAGCTTGGTCGGGGGGTGGACAGATACGCAGTATTTT. The V call is TRBV5-6, the J call TRBJ2-3; 7 bases match TRBD2. Trimming removed 0 bases from V and 3 bases from J; junction bases left unmatched: 4. CDR1 and CDR2 (germline): SGHDT, YYEEEE. The CDR3 loop spans 15 amino acids.